These 28 T cell receptor beta chains came from one sample sequenced in a study of blood T cells in healthy people across ages (dated by TCRdb to 2014 to 2015). To prepare the library, 5' RACE was applied. Data came from an Illumina HiSeq 2500. The second PCR ran for about 6 to 12 cycles and used a J-beta primer mix along with a sample-barcoded 5' primer. TCRdb handled the public reads itself, with Q25 trimming in fastp and clone calling in MiXCR, and kept productive beta chains. Each entry is one CDR3 protein sequence, shown with its most common DNA and genes. This sample lists 1.5 million to 2 million distinct CDR3 sequences; roughly 27% were detected once. Together, the top ten hold around 7.7% of the sample. What was sequenced was blood. The origin of the receptors is a woman aged 25 to 45 in good health.

The V gene is TRBV20-1, the J gene TRBJ2-1; a possible D gene is TRBD2 (7 bases). Trimming removed 0 bases from V and 9 bases from J, with 18 bases in between. The CDR3 has 15 amino acids. CDR1 and CDR2 (germline): DFQATT, SNEGSKA (reference sequence). The DNA of the CDR3 is TGCAGTGCTAGAGAGCCGGGGGGCGCGCAGGTTGAGCAGTTCTTC. Translated: CSAREPGGAQVEQFF.

This clonotype was observed at least ten times. V gene TRBV7-2 combines with J gene TRBJ2-7; 10 bases fit TRBD1. The J segment lost 1 base and the V segment lost 1 base, leaving 7 bases of the junction unmatched. Germline CDR1 SGHTA, CDR2 FQGNSA. This CDR3 comprises 17 residues. CDR3 DNA sequence: TGTGCCAGCAGCTTAGGCTTTGGGACAGGGGATTCCTACGAGCAGTACTTC. As protein: CASSLGFGTGDSYEQYF.

The table lists this clonotype with a count of one. The CDR3 DNA reads as TGTGCCAGCAGCTTAAATGCGTGGCGGGGGGGAAAAAACATTCAGTACTTC. This encodes CASSLNAWRGGKNIQYF. The chain has TRBV7-2 and TRBJ2-4; 9 nucleotides agree with TRBD2. Trimming at V came to 2 bases and at J to 4 bases, leaving 9 bases not matched to a gene. CDR3 length: 17 amino acids. Germline V CDR1 and CDR2: SGHTA, FQGNSA.

This clonotype has only a few counts. This chain connects TRBV5-1 to TRBJ1-1; D perhaps matches TRBD1 (6 bases). Germline V CDR1 and CDR2: SGHRS, YFSETQ. The V gene lost 5 bases and the J gene lost 3 bases, with 23 bases spanning the gap. The CDR3 loop spans 17 amino acids. Here the CDR3 DNA reads TGCGCCAGCAGTTTAAGGCTTGCCAGGGGATCGGACACTGAAGCTTTCTTT. Its translation is CASSLRLARGSDTEAFF.

This clonotype was detected only a few times. The V and J genes are TRBV4-1 and TRBJ2-1, with TRBD2 as a possible D gene (6 bases). The germline V gene encodes CDR1 MGHRA and CDR2 YSYEKL. The V end lost 0 bases, the J end lost 10 bases, and 10 bases lay between the germline ends. The CDR3 has 13 residues. The CDR3 DNA reads as TGCGCCAGCAGCCAAGATCCGCTAGCGGAGCAGTTCTTC. This translates into CASSQDPLAEQFF.

This clonotype was detected a few times. The chain combines TRBV18 with TRBJ1-6; D not resolved. Germline V CDR1 and CDR2: KGHSH, LQKENI. V was clipped by 1 base and J by 9 bases, with 10 bases between them. The CDR3 length is 14 residues. The CDR3 nucleotides read TGTGCCAGCTCACCACAGGATTTAGGTTCACCCCTCCACTTT. It specifies CASSPQDLGSPLHF.

The CDR3 is CSAEKTKTESTDTQYF. In nucleotides, the CDR3 is TGCAGTGCCGAAAAAACAAAGACAGAGTCCACAGATACGCAGTATTTT. The genes are TRBV20-1 and TRBJ2-3; D perhaps matches TRBD1 (5 bases). Trimming stripped 6 bases from V and 2 bases from J, with 21 bases between. Looked up from germline, CDR1 is DFQATT and CDR2 is SNEGSKA (reference sequence). The CDR3 loop spans 16 amino acids.

This clonotype came up a few times. The V call is TRBV4-3, the J call TRBJ2-1; 8 bases align to TRBD2. Germline V gene data show CDR1 as LGHNA and CDR2 as YSLEER. With 1 base clipped from V and 7 bases from J, the junction kept 3 bases outside the gene matches. The CDR3 totals 14 residues. CDR3 residues: CASSQGTSPNEQFF. The CDR3 coding sequence is TGCGCCAGCAGCCAAGGGACTAGCCCAAATGAGCAGTTCTTC.

The CDR3 bases are TGCGCCAGCAGCCAGGACGGACGGGGAAATAATTCACCCCTCCACTTT. Amino acid sequence: CASSQDGRGNNSPLHF. The rearrangement uses TRBV4-1 and TRBJ1-6; D is unclear. V was cut by 3 bases and J by 5 bases, with 14 bases left in between. The CDR3 totals 16 residues. The V gene's germline CDR1 is MGHRA and CDR2 YSYEKL.

V usage is TRBV6-2 or TRBV6-3 and J usage is TRBJ2-2; tentatively, D is TRBD1 (6 bases). Germline V gene lookup returns CDR1 MNHEY and CDR2 SVGEGT. The CDR3 consists of 15 residues. Trimming took off 6 bases at V and 3 bases at J, with 14 bases between the two ends. This CDR3 is CASSHDRLYTGELFF. In DNA, the CDR3 is TGTGCCAGCAGCCACGACAGGTTATACACCGGGGAGCTGTTTTTT.

Concerning this clonotype itself: The junction and the germline gene differ at one end; a read error may be behind it. This chain joins TRBV20-1 and TRBJ1-2; 8 nucleotides agree with TRBD1. CDR3 length: 14 amino acids. Germline assignment: CDR1 DFQATT and CDR2 SNEGSKA (reference sequence). The CDR3 DNA is TGCAGTACTAGAGTATCACAGGGGGGCTATTGCTACACCTTC. The encoded protein is CSTRVSQGGYCYTF.

The J gene is TRBJ1-1, the V gene TRBV20-1; the D gene is possibly TRBD1 (6 bases). CDR3 length equals 14 residues. Trimming removed 5 bases from V and 2 bases from J, with 15 bases in between. Looked up from germline, CDR1 is DFQATT and CDR2 is SNEGSKA (reference sequence). The CDR3 loop reads CSASHGQLNTEAFF. CDR3 nucleotides: TGCAGTGCTTCCCACGGACAGCTAAACACTGAAGCTTTCTTT.

V gene TRBV20-1 combines with J gene TRBJ2-3; 7 bases map to TRBD2. The trim removed 6 bases at V and 5 bases at J, leaving 11 bases unmatched. Germline V gives CDR1 DFQATT, CDR2 SNEGSKA (reference sequence). This CDR3 comprises 14 residues. CDR3 protein: CSAQQPLAGDTQYF. As DNA, the CDR3 is TGCAGTGCCCAGCAACCCTTAGCGGGAGATACGCAGTATTTT.

The chain is built from TRBV7-9 and TRBJ1-2, with TRBD1 as a possible D gene (6 bases). With 4 bases removed from V and 8 bases from J, the gap between germline ends came to 11 bases. Germline-derived CDR1 and CDR2 are SEHNR and FQNEAQ (reference sequence). The CDR3 has 12 amino acids. CDR3 residues: CASSSDRMGYTF. CDR3 sequence (DNA): TGTGCCAGCAGCTCGGACAGAATGGGCTACACCTTC. Full variable domain (outside the CDR3, taken from reference TRBV7-9 and TRBJ1-2): DTGVSQNPRHKITKRGQNVTFRCDPISEHNRLYWYRQTLGQGPEFLTYFQNEAQLEKSRLLSDRFSAERPKGSFSTLEIQRTEQGDSAMYLCASSSDRMGYTFGSGTRLTVV.

There are a few counts of this clonotype. The J gene is TRBJ2-5, the V gene TRBV6-2 or TRBV6-3; TRBD2 matches 7 bases. The CDR3 sequence is 17 residues long. Trimming at V came to 0 bases and at J to 5 bases, leaving 12 bases not matched to a gene. Germline values: CDR1 MNHEY, CDR2 SVGEGT. CDR3 sequence (DNA): TGTGCCAGCAGTTACTCCTCGGGACTACTAAATATGGAGACCCAGTACTTC. It codes for CASSYSSGLLNMETQYF.

This clonotype came up a few times. V usage is TRBV28 and J usage is TRBJ1-5; D gene unclear. Deletions cut 7 bases from V and 4 bases from J, with 14 bases between. This CDR3 region has 14 residues. Germline V lookup: CDR1 MDHEN, CDR2 SYDVKM. CDR3 residues: CASMAYSRNQPQHF. For the CDR3, the DNA is TGTGCCAGCATGGCATATAGCCGAAATCAGCCCCAGCATTTT.

This clonotype was picked up one time. This chain joins TRBV6-2 or TRBV6-3 and TRBJ1-2; tentative D call: TRBD1 (5 bases). Germline V CDR1 and CDR2: MNHEY, SVGEGT. V lost 2 bases, J lost 4 bases, and 17 bases lay in between. This CDR3 has 16 residues. In DNA, the CDR3 is TGTGCCAGCAGTTACGACTTGGGACCCTGGGCCTATGGCTACACCTTC. This sequence encodes CASSYDLGPWAYGYTF.

This rearrangement joins TRBV20-1 to TRBJ2-3; TRBD1 matches at 7 bases. V lost 1 base, J lost 4 bases, and 11 bases stayed unmatched. The germline V gene has CDR1 DFQATT and CDR2 SNEGSKA (reference sequence). The CDR3 extends over 16 amino acids. DNA of the CDR3: TGCAGTGCTAGAGCCTCCCGAGGGCAGGGGGCAGATACGCAGTATTTT. Its translation: CSARASRGQGADTQYF.

On this clonotype itself: Because it lacks the conserved phenylalanine or tryptophan at the end, this CDR3 is likely a read error. The gene calls are TRBV2 and TRBJ2-1; D may correspond to TRBD1 or TRBD2 (5 bases each). V dropped 5 bases and J dropped 8 bases, with 16 bases sitting between them. The germline CDR1 and CDR2 sequences are SNHLY and FYNNEI. There are 14 residues in the CDR3. CDR3 residues: CASSPGPQSDEQFV. In DNA, the CDR3 is TGTGCCAGCAGTCCGGGACCCCAGTCCGATGAGCAGTTCGTC.

This clonotype was recorded a few times. This chain links TRBV20-1 with TRBJ2-7; 10 positions match TRBD2. The J call may be mistaken, given a closer DNA end match to TRBJ2-5. The CDR3 length is 15 residues. The germline CDR1 and CDR2 sequences are DFQATT and SNEGSKA (reference sequence). This CDR3 reads CSGERSSGGLETQYF. CDR3 coding DNA: TGCAGTGGAGAGCGGTCTAGCGGGGGCTTAGAGACCCAGTACTTC.

This clonotype was counted ten times or more. An end of the junction does not agree with germline; a read error may underlie this. The V and J genes are TRBV29-1 and TRBJ2-1; unclear D gene. Germline V gene lookup returns CDR1 SQVTM and CDR2 ANQGSEA. CDR3 size: 9 residues. CDR3 region: CSVEDEQFF. The CDR3 region has the DNA TGCAGCGTCGAAGATGAGCAGTTCTTC.

The J gene is TRBJ2-1, the V gene TRBV12-3 or TRBV12-4; 7 nucleotides match TRBD1. J gave up 15 bases and V 4 bases, and 9 bases lay outside the gene matches. This CDR3 contains 12 residues. The CDR3 spells CASSSPDRELFF. The CDR3 DNA follows: TGTGCCAGCAGTTCCCCCGACAGGGAACTGTTCTTC.

The chain is built from TRBV20-1 and TRBJ2-1; D unclear. The CDR3 sequence is 14 residues long. Germline-derived CDR1 and CDR2 are DFQATT and SNEGSKA (reference sequence). The V and J ends lost 6 bases and 7 bases respectively, with 19 bases between them. The CDR3 protein is CSAAGLPTTNEQFF. In nucleotides, the CDR3 is TGCAGTGCGGCAGGATTACCCACAACGAATGAGCAGTTCTTC.

The chain is built from TRBV7-2 and TRBJ1-2, with a possible D match to TRBD1 (5 bases). The V gene's germline CDR1 is SGHTA and CDR2 FQGNSA. The CDR3 has 16 amino acids. V lost 2 bases, J lost 7 bases, and 20 bases lay in between. The CDR3 spells CASSLNRVSAGGGYTF. DNA of the CDR3: TGTGCCAGCAGCTTAAATCGTGTCTCCGCGGGGGGTGGCTACACCTTC.

This clonotype occurred a few times. The rearrangement links TRBV12-3 or TRBV12-4 to TRBJ2-5; possibly TRBD2 for D (6 bases). The CDR3 totals 14 residues. V dropped 5 bases and J dropped 2 bases, with 12 bases sitting between them. Here the CDR3 DNA reads TGTGCCAGCAGTCCGGGACTTCCACAAGAGACCCAGTACTTC. Protein product: CASSPGLPQETQYF.

The V gene is TRBV12-3 or TRBV12-4, the J gene TRBJ2-5, with D unclear. The ends were cut back, 5 bases at V and 5 bases at J, with 18 bases in the middle. The CDR3 extends over 15 amino acids. CDR3 residues: CASSPGPPGRETQYF. For the CDR3, the DNA is TGTGCCAGCAGTCCCGGGCCTCCCGGACGGGAGACCCAGTACTTC.

A few counts support this clonotype. As DNA, the CDR3 is TGTGCCAGCAGCCAAGCCTGGACTAGCGGGGGTAATGAGCAGTACTTC. Its translation is CASSQAWTSGGNEQYF. V and J are TRBV3-1 and TRBJ2-7, with 13 bases identical to TRBD2. Germline V CDR1 and CDR2: LGHDT, YNNKEL (reference sequence). V shed 1 base, J shed 7 bases, and the junction held 7 bases outside the gene matches. The CDR3 is 16 residues long.

The V call is TRBV19, the J call TRBJ2-7; possibly TRBD1 for D (5 bases). Trimming stripped 5 bases from V and 2 bases from J, with 13 bases between. Germline V gene sequence: CDR1 LNHDA, CDR2 SQIVND (reference sequence). There are 14 residues in the CDR3. The CDR3 coding sequence is TGTGCCAGTAGTTCCCGTGGGGCAGCCTACGAGCAGTACTTC. It encodes CASSSRGAAYEQYF.